This TCR beta chain comes out of a study of shared clonotypes between healthy human individuals. Points from the study as a whole: Blood was the only sampled material, and tissue repertoires likely differ. Clonotype sharing among donors was thought likely to change with sequencing depth. With a handful of donors compared, about 5% of naive CD4 clonotypes were shared.

A word on this clone: The antigen is undetermined.

Libraries were prepared by immunoSEQ multiplex PCR; TCRdb keeps only in-frame clonotypes and omits some of them. The sample gives over a million clones, around 95% of which show up once; 1.2% is in the top ten. Germline V gene lookup returns CDR1 SEHNR and CDR2 FQNEAQ (reference sequence). The V gene end was trimmed by 2 bases and the J gene end by 2 bases; junction bases not matched to a gene: 1. CDR3 size: 15 residues. The specimen sequenced was naive CD4+ T cells sorted from blood. Subset described: CD45RA+ positively selected. The sequence came from a man younger than 40 in good health. This sequence joins TRBV7-9 and TRBJ2-7; 12 nucleotides match TRBD2. Here the CDR3 DNA reads TGTGCCAGCAGCTTAACTAGCGGGGGGACCTACGAGCAGTACTTC. Amino acid sequence: CASSLTSGGTYEQYF.